Reported below is one T cell receptor (beta chain). Antigen specificity is unknown. The data were taken from a study of beta chain features in type 1 diabetes. The sequenced template was cDNA made from the entire isolated RNA. The assay was immunoSEQ multiplex PCR, and TCRdb's table has in-frame clones only and misses some. The data hold about 270,000 clones, with around 15% observed a single time. Whole-study results and caveats: Researchers report that Type 1 diabetes patients had moderately but significantly shorter TCRB CDR3s across all four CD4+ subsets.

Germline CDR1 reads SGHRS; CDR2 reads YFSETQ. The germline V and J ends were trimmed by 0 bases and 1 base, with 8 bases remaining between them. The CDR3 length is 14 residues. This chain links TRBV5-1 with TRBJ2-7; no clear D gene. Sequenced sample: naive CD4+ T cells from blood. This sequence was found in a man aged 30-40 years with type 1 diabetes. The CDR3 DNA reads as TGCGCCAGCAGCTTGGGAGCCGAGTCCTACGAGCAGTACTTC. Translated: CASSLGAESYEQYF.